The present T cell receptor (beta chain) was sequenced within a study of blood T cell repertoires in COVID-19 (dated by TCRdb to 2020 to 2022). In terms of the full investigation: Samples from collaborators originated in the United States, Italy and Spain and spanned both the acute and convalescent phases of COVID-19. The material from the prospective study consisted of cDNA or gDNA derived from T cells, B-cell-depleted T cells, or PBMCs. The dataset comprised deeply sampled blood TCRbeta repertoires from subjects exposed to, actively infected with, or recovered from COVID-19. The repertoires were made available in a free public database intended to serve as a resource for research on the immune response to SARS-CoV-2. The samples were drawn from two sources: the first 160 participants of the ongoing ImmuneRACE study, and 1,200 or so subjects contributed by 6 global collaborators. Nearly every sample came with metadata listing a de-identified subject ID, COVID-19 status, age in years and sex. Where available, HLA class I and class II types were taken from metadata supplied by the sample provider and were not determined by assay-based typing.

In Seattle, one collaborating source enrolled patients while the infection was active and tracked those patients longitudinally over the course of disease. Whole blood was collected in K2EDTA tubes by collaborating institutions according to the institutions' own protocols. For TCRbeta analysis, collaborators shipped samples in one of three forms: frozen whole blood, isolated PBMCs, or DNA extracted from either of those sample types. Between the V and J ends, shortened by 0 bases and 7 bases respectively, the junction contains 19 bases. CDR1 and CDR2 are read off the germline V gene (reference sequence) as LGHDT and YNNKEL. The CDR3 covers 17 residues, taking in both the cysteine and the phenylalanine. The DNA shown is the 51-base CDR3, in frame from base 1. Overall study results and their limits: The quantity of clinical and demographic metadata differed by source and by participant and was supplied without curation.

A remark on this clone: Its antigen is still unknown. No per-base quality is available; no much larger clone lies one base away.

TCRbeta CDR3 regions were amplified from genomic DNA using the immunoSEQ Assay, a bias-controlled multiplex PCR. The authors processed their data as follows. Within the assay, amplification of reference gene primers was used to estimate how many nucleated cells each sample contained. To quantify the absolute abundance of each unique TCRbeta CDR3 rearrangement, sequence reads were collapsed and filtered. For each sample, productive Simpson clonality was calculated as the square root of Simpson's diversity index across productive rearrangements. TCRdb retrieved this table from immuneACCESS and kept in-frame rearrangements only. Not all clones are present; in checked studies, unresolved V genes account for under half, and no reason is known for the remainder. That table gives V, J and clone size, and the DNA gave D and trimming. Recorded for this sample are around 270,000 clones; more than 85% of them occurred a single time. The ten largest clones capture approximately 2.6% of the sample.

This clonotype was obtained from a person aged 18-35 years with COVID-19, enrolled during active disease. The chain couples TRBV3-1 (or the pseudogene TRBV3-2) to TRBJ2-1, with an unclear D gene assignment. Sequenced material: peripheral blood. The sequenced DNA: TGTGCCAGCAGCCAAGAAAGCAGCCTCTGGGCCAGTAATGAGCAGTTCTTC. Its translation reads: CASSQESSLWASNEQFF.